The 12 T cell receptor beta chains below were found in one sample sequenced in a study of T cells after yellow fever vaccination. TCRdb ran MiXCR on the 5' RACE reads and lists one entry per CDR3 protein. The data contain 230,000 or so distinct CDR3 sequences, approximately 3.6% of them singletons. Source: PBMCs, taken 15 days after the yellow fever booster vaccination. All receptors come from a man between 18 and 29 years old who received the YFV17D yellow fever vaccine.

Ten or more counts support this clonotype. This chain connects TRBV4-3 to TRBJ2-3; no firm D call. With 0 bases removed from V and 2 bases from J, the gap between germline ends came to 6 bases. The CDR3 is 14 residues long. CDR1 and CDR2 (germline): LGHNA, YSLEER. The CDR3 protein is CASSQDTPTDTQYF. For the CDR3, the DNA is TGCGCCAGCAGCCAAGACACCCCCACAGATACGCAGTATTTT.

This clonotype was detected many times. The V gene is TRBV7-9, the J gene TRBJ1-1; no firm D call. Germline V CDR1 and CDR2: SEHNR, FQNEAQ (reference sequence). This CDR3 spans 12 amino acids. The V and J ends lost 7 bases and 1 base respectively, with 7 bases between them. The CDR3 loop is CASMWTNTEAFF. The CDR3 nucleotides are TGTGCCAGCATGTGGACGAACACTGAAGCTTTCTTT.

Many counts were recorded for this clonotype. The V and J genes are TRBV6-6 and TRBJ2-2, with D unclear. CDR3 size: 12 residues. The V end lost 4 bases, the J end lost 10 bases, and 10 bases lay between the germline ends. In germline, CDR1 is MNHNY, CDR2 SVGAGI (reference sequence). For the CDR3, the DNA is TGTGCCAGCAGTTCTGCCCTTAAGGAGCTGTTTTTT. As protein: CASSSALKELFF.

This clonotype was found many times. The chain couples TRBV7-6 to TRBJ2-1; no clear D gene. V lost 0 bases and J 0 bases, leaving 12 bases between the germline ends. From germline, CDR1 is SGHVS and CDR2 FNYEAQ. There are 17 residues in the CDR3. The CDR3 bases are TGTGCCAGCAGCTTAGCGCTAAGTCAGAGCTCCTACAATGAGCAGTTCTTC. This gives the protein CASSLALSQSSYNEQFF.

There are many counts of this clonotype. V is TRBV4-1 and J is TRBJ1-1, with a weak D call TRBD1 (6 bases). The CDR3 extends over 16 amino acids. Germline V lookup: CDR1 MGHRA, CDR2 YSYEKL. V lost 1 base and J 0 bases, leaving 12 bases between the germline ends. CDR3 loop: CASSQGGGSVNTEAFF. The CDR3 coding sequence is TGCGCCAGCAGCCAAGGAGGGGGTAGCGTGAACACTGAAGCTTTCTTT.

In its sample, this clonotype was seen many times. The gene calls are TRBV10-3 and TRBJ1-1; weak D call: TRBD1 (6 bases). Germline V gives CDR1 ENHRY, CDR2 SYGVKD. Trimming pared 3 bases from V and 8 bases from J, leaving 10 bases between. CDR3 length: 12 amino acids. DNA for the CDR3: TGTGCCATCAGTGACCGGGACAAGGAAGCTTTCTTT. It codes for CAISDRDKEAFF.

The rearrangement uses TRBV11-2 and TRBJ2-7; no reliable D call. The germline V gene encodes CDR1 SGHAT and CDR2 FQNNGV. The CDR3 covers 12 residues. The V end was cut by 3 bases, the J end by 7 bases, with 10 bases between. This chain's CDR3 is CASSFWVSEQYF. The CDR3 DNA is TGTGCCAGCAGCTTCTGGGTTTCGGAGCAGTACTTC.

There are many counts of this clonotype. The chain is built from TRBV20-1 and TRBJ2-7; D may be TRBD1 (5 bases). Germline-derived CDR1 and CDR2 are DFQATT and SNEGSKA (reference sequence). This CDR3 region has 10 residues. CDR3 sequence: CRDTEYEQYV. CDR3 sequence (DNA): TGCAGGGACACGGAGTACGAGCAGTACGTC.

This clonotype was counted ten times or more. This chain joins TRBV23-1 and TRBJ2-7; tentative D call: TRBD1 (5 bases). TRBV23-1 is filed as an ORF, its function uncertain. This CDR3 has 11 residues. Trimming cost V 11 bases and J 5 bases, with 13 bases left between them. CDR3 sequence (DNA): TGCGCCCTGAAGACAGTCGACGAGCAGTACGTC. Residues: CALKTVDEQYV.

This clonotype appeared many times. The chain links TRBV12-3 or TRBV12-4 to TRBJ2-5; TRBD1 aligns across 8 bases. V trimming: 2 bases; J trimming: 2 bases; junction bases outside the gene matches: 1. The CDR3 spans 14 residues. For the CDR3, the DNA is TGTGCCAGCAGTTTAAGGGACAGGCAAGAGACCCAGTACTTC. Its protein is CASSLRDRQETQYF.

This clonotype came up many times. The chain employs TRBV5-5 and TRBJ1-1, with a weak D call TRBD1 (5 bases). CDR3 length equals 13 residues. V was clipped by 6 bases and J by 4 bases, with 13 bases between them. Germline CDR1 is SGHKS and CDR2 is YYEKEE (reference sequence). CDR3 DNA sequence: TGTGCCAGCACCCGAGATGGGGGCACTGAAGCTTTCTTT. Encoded protein: CASTRDGGTEAFF.

The rearrangement uses TRBV6-5 and TRBJ1-5, with TRBD1 as a possible D gene (5 bases). Trimming stripped 6 bases from V and 0 bases from J, with 12 bases between. This CDR3 contains 15 residues. The germline V gene encodes CDR1 MNHEY and CDR2 SVGAGI. CDR3 in DNA: TGTGCCAGCAGCCGCCAGGGTTATAGCAATCAGCCCCAGCATTTT. Protein product: CASSRQGYSNQPQHF.